Listed here are 22 T cell receptor beta chains from one sample, sequenced in a study of cytomegalovirus exposure and HLA in healthy donors. The PCR was carried out with 60 Vbeta primers and 13 Jbeta primers. Generated by immunoSEQ multiplex PCR, the TCRdb table keeps only in-frame clones and is missing some. The table shows 110,000 to 150,000 clones, with about 80% occurring only once. Sequencing input: PBMCs. The receptors originated from a woman aged 55-69 years in good health and CMV-seropositive.

The chain combines TRBV6-5 with TRBJ2-2, with D perhaps TRBD2 (6 bases). The V and J ends lost 4 bases and 5 bases respectively, with 11 bases between them. The CDR3 extends over 14 amino acids. CDR1 and CDR2 from the germline V gene are MNHEY and SVGAGI. DNA of the CDR3: TGTGCCAGCAGTTGGAGGGGAGATACCGGGGAGCTGTTTTTT. Translated, it gives CASSWRGDTGELFF.

The chain is built from TRBV10-3 and TRBJ1-6, with 8 bases matching TRBD1. With 6 bases clipped from V and 6 bases from J, the junction kept 7 bases outside the gene matches. The CDR3 extends over 15 amino acids. Germline loops: CDR1 ENHRY, CDR2 SYGVKD. CDR3 sequence: CAIRSSGQVNSPLHF. CDR3 bases: TGTGCCATCAGGTCATCGGGACAGGTTAATTCACCCCTCCACTTT.

In nucleotides, the CDR3 is TGTGCCAGCAGCTCACTAACCGGACAGGGCGGGTATGGCTACACCTTC. Translated: CASSSLTGQGGYGYTF. The rearrangement links TRBV7-9 to TRBJ1-2; 8 bases match TRBD1. After removal of 4 bases from V and 5 bases from J, the junction contained 12 bases not matched to a gene. Germline V gene data show CDR1 as SEHNR and CDR2 as FQNEAQ (reference sequence). The CDR3 consists of 16 residues.

The V gene is TRBV27, the J gene TRBJ1-1; D ambiguous. Germline CDR1 reads MNHEY; CDR2 reads SMNVEV (reference sequence). The CDR3 length is 14 residues. Trimming left V 3 bases short and J 0 bases short, with 8 bases between. Here the CDR3 reads CASSLKPMNTEAFF. In nucleotides, the CDR3 is TGTGCCAGCAGTTTGAAACCTATGAACACTGAAGCTTTCTTT.

The chain combines TRBV30 with TRBJ1-5; D remains ambiguous. Germline-derived CDR1 and CDR2 are GTSNPN and SVGIG (reference sequence). The CDR3 covers 13 residues. V lost 4 bases and J 0 bases, leaving 7 bases between the germline ends. Here the CDR3 reads CAWTSRSNQPQHF. CDR3 in DNA: TGTGCCTGGACTTCGCGTAGCAATCAGCCCCAGCATTTT.

This chain joins TRBV5-1 and TRBJ2-2; tentatively, D is TRBD1 (7 bases). Trimming took 4 bases from V and 5 from J, leaving 15 bases between them. Germline V CDR1 and CDR2: SGHRS, YFSETQ. CDR3 length: 15 amino acids. The CDR3 DNA follows: TGCGCCAGCAGCCTCGAGGCAGGGGGGACCGGGGAGCTGTTTTTT. It yields the protein CASSLEAGGTGELFF.

The chain employs TRBV20-1 and TRBJ2-7, with 9 bases matching TRBD1. The germline gives CDR1 DFQATT, CDR2 SNEGSKA (reference sequence). J was trimmed by 5 bases and V by 6 bases; bases with no gene match: 2. This CDR3 region has 11 residues. CDR3 region: CSAGTGNEQYF. The CDR3 DNA reads as TGCAGTGCCGGGACAGGGAACGAGCAGTACTTC.

The chain employs TRBV27 and TRBJ2-1, with D maybe TRBD1 (5 bases). The ends were cut back, 2 bases at V and 7 bases at J, with 9 bases in the middle. Germline V gene sequence: CDR1 MNHEY, CDR2 SMNVEV (reference sequence). The CDR3 contains 13 residues. The CDR3 coding sequence is TGTGCCAGCAGTTTAACACAGGTGAATGAGCAGTTCTTC. It specifies CASSLTQVNEQFF.

The chain has TRBV28 and TRBJ2-1; tentatively, D is TRBD1 (6 bases). With 4 bases removed from V and 4 bases from J, the gap between germline ends came to 8 bases. Germline CDR1 is MDHEN and CDR2 is SYDVKM. The length of the CDR3 is 13 residues. CDR3 amino acids: CASSWTAYNEQFF. CDR3 sequence (DNA): TGTGCCAGCAGTTGGACAGCTTACAATGAGCAGTTCTTC.

The chain has TRBV4-2 and TRBJ1-2; 8 bases match TRBD1. The CDR3 has 16 residues. Germline V gives CDR1 LGHNA, CDR2 YNFKEQ. Unmatched junction bases numbered 9, after V lost 3 bases and J lost 3 bases. This CDR3 is CASSHYQGAEDYGYTF. For the CDR3, the DNA is TGTGCCAGCAGCCATTATCAGGGGGCTGAAGACTATGGCTACACCTTC.

The chain combines TRBV9 with TRBJ2-2; possibly TRBD2 for D (5 bases). The ends were cut back, 0 bases at V and 4 bases at J, with 7 bases in the middle. The CDR3 is 14 residues long. Germline loops: CDR1 SGDLS, CDR2 YYNGEE. DNA for the CDR3: TGTGCCAGCAGCGTAGTAGGAGGCACCGGGGAGCTGTTTTTT. The encoded protein is CASSVVGGTGELFF.

This clone was counted a single time. The V and J genes are TRBV27 and TRBJ1-2; D is possibly TRBD1 (5 bases). Germline CDR1 and CDR2: MNHEY and SMNVEV (reference sequence). This CDR3 contains 13 residues. Trimming took 5 bases from V and 5 from J, leaving 12 bases between them. This chain's CDR3 is CASSPTASYGYTF. As DNA, the CDR3 is TGTGCCAGCAGTCCGACAGCCTCATATGGCTACACCTTC.

This chain links TRBV23-1 with TRBJ1-5, with D tentatively TRBD1 (5 bases). TRBV23-1 is sorted into the ORF group, with uncertain function. Trimming removed 4 bases at V and 6 bases at J, with 10 bases between. The CDR3 is made up of 13 amino acids. The DNA for the CDR3 is TGCGCCAGCAGTCGCAGGGTTGGTCAGCCCCAGCATTTT. It encodes CASSRRVGQPQHF.

The chain couples TRBV28 to TRBJ2-7; the match to TRBD1 covers 10 bases. V shed 5 bases, J shed 5 bases, and the junction held 6 bases outside the gene matches. The CDR3 contains 14 residues. Germline V lookup: CDR1 MDHEN, CDR2 SYDVKM. CDR3 region: CASSPLGQGNEQYF. Here the CDR3 DNA reads TGTGCCAGCAGTCCCTTGGGACAGGGGAACGAGCAGTACTTC.

The chain joins TRBV11-2 to TRBJ2-1; 8 bases align to TRBD1. This CDR3 spans 14 amino acids. V dropped 0 bases and J dropped 9; count of bases not matched to a gene: 4. The germline CDR1 and CDR2 sequences are SGHAT and FQNNGV. The CDR3 region has the DNA TGTGCCAGCAGCTTAGACCGACAGGGGAGTGAGCAGTTCTTC. The encoded protein is CASSLDRQGSEQFF.

V is TRBV7-9 and J is TRBJ2-3, with 11 nucleotides matching TRBD2. CDR1 is SEHNR, CDR2 FQNEAQ, per germline (reference sequence). This CDR3 has 16 residues. V gave up 1 base and J gave up 3 bases; unmatched junction bases: 3. The CDR3 nucleotides read TGTGCCAGCAGCTTAGGTAGGACTAGCGGGACAGATACGCAGTATTTT. It specifies CASSLGRTSGTDTQYF.

This chain links TRBV11-2 with TRBJ2-7; 8 nucleotides match TRBD2. The CDR3 sequence is 15 residues long. Per the germline V gene, CDR1 is SGHAT and CDR2 is FQNNGV. The trim removed 3 bases at V and 5 bases at J, leaving 9 bases unmatched. DNA for the CDR3: TGTGCCAGCAGCTTTAGGAGCGGGAGACACGACGAGCAGTACTTC. This translates into CASSFRSGRHDEQYF.

In nucleotides, the CDR3 is TGCGCCAGCAGCCAAGAAGCGCGACAGGCCTACGAGCAGTACTTC. It encodes CASSQEARQAYEQYF. The chain combines TRBV4-1 with TRBJ2-7, with a possible D match to TRBD1 (6 bases). The germline gives CDR1 MGHRA, CDR2 YSYEKL. The CDR3 extends over 15 amino acids. V was cut by 0 bases and J by 2 bases, with 11 bases left in between.

This clone was detected only once. The chain links TRBV28 to TRBJ1-1, with 7 bases aligning to TRBD1. J gave up 1 base and V 5 bases, and 7 bases lay outside the gene matches. The CDR3 is made up of 15 amino acids. CDR1 MDHEN and CDR2 SYDVKM come from the germline V gene. CDR3 loop: CASSPRGLRNTEAFF. The CDR3 coding sequence is TGTGCCAGCAGTCCGAGGGGGCTAAGGAACACTGAAGCTTTCTTT.

V usage is TRBV5-4 and J usage is TRBJ2-2; 7 bases agree with TRBD2. Unmatched junction bases numbered 7, after V lost 4 bases and J lost 1 base. CDR1 and CDR2 (germline): SGHNT, YYREEE (reference sequence). This CDR3 is 16 amino acids long. This chain's CDR3 is CASSTGGRRNTGELFF. The DNA for the CDR3 is TGTGCCAGCAGCACGGGGGGACGGAGGAACACCGGGGAGCTGTTTTTT.

This clone was found once. The chain links TRBV28 to TRBJ2-1; D ambiguous. This CDR3 comprises 12 residues. Germline V gene sequence: CDR1 MDHEN, CDR2 SYDVKM. Trimming cost V 3 bases and J 9 bases, with 9 bases left between them. The DNA of the CDR3 is TGTGCCAGCAGTTTTACATTTGGTGAGCAGTTCTTC. It codes for CASSFTFGEQFF.

V and J are TRBV4-2 and TRBJ2-7; 10 nucleotides line up with TRBD1. Germline CDR1 and CDR2: LGHNA and YNFKEQ. Trimming cost V 4 bases and J 0 bases; bases outside gene matches: 12. This CDR3 spans 18 amino acids. The DNA for the CDR3 is TGTGCCAGCAGCCGAACTGCCGGGACAGGGGTCAACTCCTACGAGCAGTACTTC. This encodes CASSRTAGTGVNSYEQYF.